Below are 23 T cell receptor beta chains sequenced from a single sample in a study of PD-L1 blockade in urothelial cancer. Clones were sequenced by immunoSEQ multiplex PCR, and TCRdb holds only the in-frame ones, with some missing. The sample has some 51,000 clones, around 86% seen once; the top ten hold approximately 16%. Sequences were derived from PBMCs, sampled around atezolizumab (anti-PD-L1) treatment. The receptor source for this set is a man aged 60 to 75 with urothelial cancer.

V usage is TRBV10-1 and J usage is TRBJ2-3; 8 nucleotides line up with TRBD2. The CDR3 has 15 residues. The V segment lost 4 bases and the J segment 2 bases; nucleotides outside the gene matches: 5. Looked up from germline, CDR1 is WNHNN and CDR2 is SYGVQD (reference sequence). The CDR3 sequence: CASSVGTRNTDTQYF. The CDR3 coding sequence is TGCGCCAGCAGTGTCGGGACTAGGAACACAGATACGCAGTATTTT.

CDR3 sequence (DNA): TGTGCCAGCAGCCCTAATCCACGCGTGGACAGGGGGCGTTCTGAAGCTTTCTTT. Its translation is CASSPNPRVDRGRSEAFF. V gene TRBV9 combines with J gene TRBJ1-1; TRBD1 agrees at 11 bases. The J segment lost 6 bases and the V segment lost 4 bases, leaving 17 bases of the junction unmatched. The CDR3 loop spans 18 amino acids. Germline V gives CDR1 SGDLS, CDR2 YYNGEE.

V is TRBV19 and J is TRBJ2-2; D call uncertain. Trimming took off 4 bases at V and 7 bases at J, with 25 bases between the two ends. Per the germline V gene, CDR1 is LNHDA and CDR2 is SQIVND (reference sequence). The CDR3 has 18 residues. This CDR3 reads CASSKWVVRRRVFGELFF. DNA of the CDR3: TGTGCCAGTAGTAAGTGGGTGGTCCGCCGCCGGGTCTTCGGGGAGCTGTTTTTT.

The rearrangement links TRBV11-2 to TRBJ2-1; TRBD2 matches 10 bases. V was pared by 6 bases and J by 7 bases, with 12 bases of the junction left unmatched. There are 16 residues in the CDR3. Germline V gene lookup returns CDR1 SGHAT and CDR2 FQNNGV. CDR3 amino acids: CASRIVSGRPGNEQFF. For the CDR3, the DNA is TGTGCCAGCAGGATTGTTAGCGGGAGGCCAGGGAATGAGCAGTTCTTC. Looking up the rest from reference TRBV11-2 and TRBJ2-1 gives the full variable domain: EAGVAQSPRYKIIEKRQSVAFWCNPISGHATLYWYQQILGQGPKLLIQFQNNGVVDDSQLPKDRFSAERLKGVDSTLKIQPAKLEDSAVYLCASRIVSGRPGNEQFFGPGTRLTVL.

V and J are TRBV27 and TRBJ1-4, with D perhaps TRBD1 (5 bases). The CDR3 length is 15 residues. Trimming took 5 bases from V and 0 from J, leaving 10 bases between them. The germline gives CDR1 MNHEY, CDR2 SMNVEV (reference sequence). CDR3 coding DNA: TGTGCCAGCAGTAGACGGGACTCAACTAATGAAAAACTGTTTTTT. Encoded protein: CASSRRDSTNEKLFF.

This sequence joins TRBV4-1 and TRBJ1-2, with 7 nucleotides matching TRBD1. Germline CDR1 is MGHRA and CDR2 is YSYEKL. CDR3 length equals 13 residues. With V trimmed by 4 bases and J by 8 bases, 7 bases remained unmatched. CDR3 amino acids: CASSPDRENGYTF. The CDR3 nucleotides are TGCGCCAGCAGCCCCGACAGGGAAAACGGCTACACCTTC.

V gene TRBV10-1 combines with J gene TRBJ2-3, with a possible D match to TRBD2 (6 bases). This CDR3 has 12 residues. V was clipped by 9 bases and J by 2 bases, with 9 bases between them. Germline CDR1 WNHNN, CDR2 SYGVQD (reference sequence). The CDR3 DNA sequence: TGCGCCAGTGGGGGGAACACAGATACGCAGTATTTT. This codes for CASGGNTDTQYF.

The gene calls are TRBV19 and TRBJ2-1; D remains ambiguous. V dropped 3 bases and J dropped 0 bases, with 9 bases sitting between them. CDR1 LNHDA and CDR2 SQIVND come from the germline V gene (reference sequence). The CDR3 has 15 residues. CDR3 sequence reads: CASSISGSSYNEQFF. The DNA for the CDR3 is TGTGCCAGTAGTATCTCAGGCAGCTCCTACAATGAGCAGTTCTTC.

The chain employs TRBV10-3 and TRBJ1-2; no definite D call. V lost 10 bases and J lost 1, with 10 bases in between. This CDR3 has 12 residues. Germline V gene data show CDR1 as ENHRY and CDR2 as SYGVKD. The CDR3 here is CATEEVNYGYTF. The CDR3 DNA is TGTGCCACCGAGGAGGTTAACTATGGCTACACCTTC.

The chain has TRBV10-3 and TRBJ1-1; TRBD1 might be the D (6 bases). The ends were cut back, 6 bases at V and 0 bases at J, with 8 bases in the middle. CDR3 length: 13 residues. Germline CDR1 and CDR2: ENHRY and SYGVKD. In DNA, the CDR3 is TGTGCCATCAGGCAGGGGATGAACACTGAAGCTTTCTTT. Translating it yields CAIRQGMNTEAFF.

This chain links TRBV11-2 with TRBJ1-1; weak D call: TRBD1 (5 bases). Trimming stripped 6 bases from V and 5 bases from J, with 19 bases between. Germline loops: CDR1 SGHAT, CDR2 FQNNGV. The CDR3 totals 15 residues. The CDR3 spells CASRGGRAVQTEAFF. The CDR3 DNA sequence: TGTGCCAGCAGGGGGGGACGGGCAGTTCAAACTGAAGCTTTCTTT.

This chain joins TRBV6-1 and TRBJ1-5, with 7 bases that match TRBD1. Looked up from germline, CDR1 is MNHNS and CDR2 is SASEGT. The CDR3 has 13 amino acids. V dropped 4 bases and J dropped 6; count of bases not matched to a gene: 3. The CDR3 coding sequence is TGTGCCAGCAGTGGATACAGGGGTCAGCCCCAGCATTTT. Amino acid sequence: CASSGYRGQPQHF.

Only one count was recorded for this clone. The J gene is TRBJ2-5, the V gene TRBV6-5; possibly TRBD1 for D (6 bases). V lost 0 bases and J 4 bases, leaving 15 bases between the germline ends. There are 16 residues in the CDR3. Germline CDR1 is MNHEY and CDR2 is SVGAGI. The CDR3, as DNA: TGTGCCAGCAGTTACTCGAGTTCAGGGGTTGGAGAGACCCAGTACTTC. Its translation: CASSYSSSGVGETQYF.

This clone was observed a single time. The V gene is TRBV7-2, the J gene TRBJ2-7, with 7 bases that match TRBD2. The CDR3 has 13 amino acids. Germline loops: CDR1 SGHTA, CDR2 FQGNSA. V dropped 8 bases and J dropped 2; count of bases not matched to a gene: 6. CDR3 amino acids: CASGPAGAYEQYF. The CDR3 DNA follows: TGTGCCAGCGGACCCGCGGGAGCCTACGAGCAGTACTTC.

This chain links TRBV6-4 with TRBJ1-1; D call uncertain. V was trimmed by 0 bases and J by 2 bases, leaving 10 bases between them. CDR1 and CDR2 from the germline V gene are MRHNA and SNTAGT. This CDR3 comprises 15 residues. Written as DNA, the CDR3 is TGTGCCAGCAGTGACTCGACTTCAGCCAACACTGAAGCTTTCTTT. It yields the protein CASSDSTSANTEAFF.

The chain links TRBV30 to TRBJ1-1, with 8 positions matching TRBD1. Germline values: CDR1 GTSNPN, CDR2 SVGIG (reference sequence). CDR3 length equals 13 residues. The trim removed 3 bases at V and 4 bases at J, leaving 4 bases unmatched. CDR3 loop: CAWRTGAATEAFF. The DNA for the CDR3 is TGTGCCTGGAGGACAGGGGCGGCCACTGAAGCTTTCTTT.

The chain links TRBV5-1 to TRBJ2-2; 8 nucleotides line up with TRBD1. The CDR3 runs 15 residues. Looked up from germline, CDR1 is SGHRS and CDR2 is YFSETQ. V was clipped by 3 bases and J by 5 bases; unmatched bases: 6. CDR3 nucleotides: TGCGCCAGCAGCTACGGACAGGGTGGTACCGGGGAGCTGTTTTTT. Amino acids: CASSYGQGGTGELFF.

The chain combines TRBV2 with TRBJ2-3, with TRBD2 identical over 11 bases. The germline gives CDR1 SNHLY, CDR2 FYNNEI. Trimming cost V 4 bases and J 6 bases; bases outside gene matches: 3. CDR3 length equals 14 residues. The CDR3 is CASSGLAGLDTQYF. The CDR3 DNA follows: TGTGCCAGCAGTGGACTAGCGGGGTTGGATACGCAGTATTTT.

V gene TRBV7-6 combines with J gene TRBJ2-3, with 9 bases that match TRBD1. This CDR3 has 16 amino acids. With V trimmed by 1 base and J by 4 bases, 6 bases remained unmatched. Germline CDR1 reads SGHVS; CDR2 reads FNYEAQ. The CDR3 DNA is TGTGCCAGCAGCTTAGATACAGGGGGCCGGGCAGATACGCAGTATTTT. Amino acids: CASSLDTGGRADTQYF.

CDR3 loop: CASRSGTLSHEQFF. The CDR3 nucleotides are TGTGCCAGTAGGAGCGGGACTCTGAGCCATGAGCAGTTCTTC. The chain has TRBV19 and TRBJ2-1; 7 bases are a match to TRBD2. V trimming: 6 bases; J trimming: 8 bases; junction bases outside the gene matches: 10. CDR3 size: 14 residues. Germline V lookup: CDR1 LNHDA, CDR2 SQIVND (reference sequence).

This clone has only a few counts. CDR3 nucleotide sequence: TGTGCCATCAGTGAGGGGAGTTGGGGGACAGGGTACGACGAGCAGTACTTC. This sequence encodes CAISEGSWGTGYDEQYF. The chain couples TRBV10-3 to TRBJ2-7; 9 nucleotides agree with TRBD1. This CDR3 has 17 residues. The ends lost 2 bases at V and 5 bases at J; junction bases unmatched: 13. CDR1 ENHRY and CDR2 SYGVKD come from the germline V gene.

The chain is built from TRBV10-3 and TRBJ2-1; 7 positions agree with TRBD2. The CDR3 length is 16 residues. V lost 2 bases and J lost 0; bases outside the gene matches: 4. The germline V gene has CDR1 ENHRY and CDR2 SYGVKD. The CDR3 region is CAISEEAGTSYNEQFF. The DNA for the CDR3 is TGTGCCATCAGTGAGGAAGCGGGGACCTCCTACAATGAGCAGTTCTTC.

The chain couples TRBV7-9 to TRBJ2-7; TRBD2 matches 11 bases. V shed 4 bases and J 4 bases; nucleotides not matched to a gene: 18. The V gene's germline CDR1 is SEHNR and CDR2 FQNEAQ (reference sequence). This CDR3 has 19 amino acids. CDR3 region: CASSSTGVGLAGPTYEQYF. The CDR3 coding sequence is TGTGCCAGCAGCTCGACAGGCGTTGGACTAGCGGGCCCGACTTACGAGCAGTACTTC.